The 11 T cell receptor beta chains below were found in one sample sequenced in a study of T cells in Graves' hyperthyroidism and ophthalmopathy. Researchers took RNA transcripts and amplified the TCR beta CDR3 regions from them. The primer set for the first-round RT-PCR of the TCR CDR3 was HTBI. Using its own MiXCR run on the multiplex PCR reads, TCRdb lists one record per CDR3 protein. Here the sample spans a few hundred thousand distinct CDR3 sequences, more than 20% being singletons. The sample consisted of blood. The receptor set was obtained from a man younger than 35 with Graves' hyperthyroidism.

Many counts were recorded for this clonotype. The chain has TRBV6-1 and TRBJ2-7; 9 bases agree with TRBD2. With 8 bases clipped from V and 2 bases from J, the junction kept 10 bases outside the gene matches. Germline V gene lookup returns CDR1 MNHNS and CDR2 SASEGT. The CDR3 loop spans 15 amino acids. The CDR3 reads CASSSPREGTYEQYF. The CDR3 region has the DNA TGTGCCAGCTCCTCCCCGCGGGAGGGCACCTACGAGCAGTACTTC.

The gene calls are TRBV7-9 and TRBJ2-5; D might be TRBD1 (5 bases). V was shortened by 5 bases and J by 5 bases, with 6 bases between the two germline ends. The CDR3 sequence is 11 residues long. Germline V CDR1 and CDR2: SEHNR, FQNEAQ (reference sequence). This CDR3 reads CASSHRETQYF. The CDR3 DNA reads as TGTGCCAGCAGCCACAGGGAGACCCAGTACTTC.

The rearrangement uses TRBV7-9 and TRBJ1-1, with D unclear. From germline, CDR1 is SEHNR and CDR2 FQNEAQ (reference sequence). CDR3 length equals 13 residues. V was pared by 3 bases and J by 0 bases, with 5 bases between. CDR3: CASSFDMNTEAFF. CDR3 sequence (DNA): TGTGCCAGCAGCTTTGATATGAACACTGAAGCTTTCTTT.

This clonotype was recorded many times. The chain recombines TRBV19 with TRBJ2-2; D remains ambiguous. Germline assignment: CDR1 LNHDA and CDR2 SQIVND (reference sequence). This CDR3 is built from 16 residues. Trimming took 7 bases from V and 1 from J, leaving 16 bases between them. The CDR3 spells CASTPGSVRNTGELFF. The CDR3 region has the DNA TGTGCCAGTACCCCGGGCTCCGTTAGGAACACCGGGGAGCTGTTTTTT.

The table lists this clonotype with many counts. The rearrangement joins TRBV28 to TRBJ2-7; D ambiguous. V lost 2 bases and J lost 0, with 8 bases in between. The CDR3 extends over 14 amino acids. The germline gives CDR1 MDHEN, CDR2 SYDVKM. Here the CDR3 reads CASSLAQSSYEQYF. The CDR3 nucleotides read TGTGCCAGCAGTTTAGCGCAGAGCTCCTACGAGCAGTACTTC. The full variable domain, its missing parts supplied by reference TRBV28 and TRBJ2-7, is DVKVTQSSRYLVKRTGEKVFLECVQDMDHENMFWYRQDPGLGLRLIYFSYDVKMKEKGDIPEGYSVSREKKERFSLILESASTNQTSMYLCASSLAQSSYEQYFGPGTRLTVT.

This clonotype was observed at least ten times. This chain links TRBV19 with TRBJ1-5; D uncertain. The CDR3 runs 15 residues. V lost 0 bases, J lost 0 bases, and 6 bases lay in between. Germline V gene sequence: CDR1 LNHDA, CDR2 SQIVND (reference sequence). For the CDR3, the DNA is TGTGCCAGTAGTATAGAAGGGCATAGCAATCAGCCCCAGCATTTT. This sequence encodes CASSIEGHSNQPQHF.

Only a few counts were recorded for this clonotype. This chain links TRBV27 with TRBJ2-2; D tentatively reads TRBD1 or TRBD2 (6 bases each). This CDR3 contains 15 residues. Germline-derived CDR1 and CDR2 are MNHEY and SMNVEV (reference sequence). V was trimmed by 7 bases and J by 2 bases, leaving 14 bases between them. The CDR3 bases are TGTGCCAGCACGCCAGGGGCGGGAAACACCGGGGAGCTGTTTTTT. Translated: CASTPGAGNTGELFF.

Many counts were recorded for this clonotype. V usage is TRBV7-6 and J usage is TRBJ2-7, with 9 positions matching TRBD1. Per germline, CDR1 SGHVS and CDR2 FNYEAQ. V lost 5 bases and J lost 1; bases outside the gene matches: 9. The CDR3 covers 16 residues. CDR3 DNA: TGTGCCAGCAGCGGCAGACAGGGGGTCGGTTCCTACGAGCAGTACTTC. Encoded protein: CASSGRQGVGSYEQYF.

A few counts support this clonotype. The V and J genes are TRBV12-3 or TRBV12-4 and TRBJ1-2; no clear D. Between the trimmed V and J ends, which lost 6 bases and 8 bases, there was a span of 25 bases. This CDR3 is built from 16 residues. Here the CDR3 reads CASSSEGPSWRGGYTF. The CDR3 nucleotides read TGTGCCAGCAGCTCCGAAGGGCCCTCTTGGCGTGGAGGCTACACCTTC.

The rearrangement uses TRBV5-1 and TRBJ1-1; 9 nucleotides match TRBD1. This CDR3 region has 13 residues. Trimming removed 5 bases from V and 5 bases from J; junction bases left unmatched: 4. Germline CDR1 and CDR2: SGHRS and YFSETQ. In DNA, the CDR3 is TGCGCCAGCAGAACAGGGGGCGAGACTGAAGCTTTCTTT. It codes for CASRTGGETEAFF.

At least ten counts were recorded for this clonotype. This chain joins TRBV11-2 and TRBJ2-3, with D maybe TRBD2 (6 bases). The ends were cut back, 1 base at V and 0 bases at J, with 11 bases in the middle. Germline V gene lookup returns CDR1 SGHAT and CDR2 FQNNGV. CDR3 length: 16 amino acids. In DNA form, the CDR3 reads TGTGCCAGCAGCTTAGTGGGGGGATCTAGCACAGATACGCAGTATTTT. Translating it yields CASSLVGGSSTDTQYF.